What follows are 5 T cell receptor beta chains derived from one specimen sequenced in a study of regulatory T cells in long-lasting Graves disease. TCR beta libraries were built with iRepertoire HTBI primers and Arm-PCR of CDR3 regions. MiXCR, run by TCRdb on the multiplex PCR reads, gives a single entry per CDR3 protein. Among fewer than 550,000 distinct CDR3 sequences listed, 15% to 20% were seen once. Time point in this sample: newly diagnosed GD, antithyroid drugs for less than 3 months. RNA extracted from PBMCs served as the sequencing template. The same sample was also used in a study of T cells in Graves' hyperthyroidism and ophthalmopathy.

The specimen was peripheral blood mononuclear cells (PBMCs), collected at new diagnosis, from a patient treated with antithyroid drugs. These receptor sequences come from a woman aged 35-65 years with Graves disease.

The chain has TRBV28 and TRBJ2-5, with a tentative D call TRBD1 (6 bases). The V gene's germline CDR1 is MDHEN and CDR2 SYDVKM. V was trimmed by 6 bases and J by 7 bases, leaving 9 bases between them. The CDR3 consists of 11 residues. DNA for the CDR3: TGTGCCAGCAGGACACAGGGGACCCAGTACTTC. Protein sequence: CASRTQGTQYF.

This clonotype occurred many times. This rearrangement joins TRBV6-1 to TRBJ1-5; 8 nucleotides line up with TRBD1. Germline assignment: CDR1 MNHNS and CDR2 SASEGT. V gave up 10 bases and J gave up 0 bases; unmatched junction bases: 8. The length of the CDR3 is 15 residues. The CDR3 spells CATRTGRYSNQPQHF. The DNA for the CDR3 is TGTGCCACTCGGACAGGGCGTTATAGCAATCAGCCCCAGCATTTT.

CDR3 in DNA: TGCGCCAGCAGCCAAGAAGGGAGGAGCTCCTATAATTCACCCCTCCACTTT. The encoded protein is CASSQEGRSSYNSPLHF. This chain joins TRBV4-1 and TRBJ1-6, with no clear D. The CDR3 loop spans 17 amino acids. Germline V CDR1 and CDR2: MGHRA, YSYEKL. V lost 0 bases to trimming and J lost 0 bases, with 9 bases between them.

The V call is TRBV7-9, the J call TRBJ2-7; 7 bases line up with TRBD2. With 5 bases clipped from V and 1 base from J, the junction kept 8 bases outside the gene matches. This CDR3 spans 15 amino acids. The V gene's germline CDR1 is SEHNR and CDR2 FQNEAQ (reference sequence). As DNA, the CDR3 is TGTGCCAGCAGCGATGAGGGAGGGTCGTCCTACGAGCAGTACTTC. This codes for CASSDEGGSSYEQYF.

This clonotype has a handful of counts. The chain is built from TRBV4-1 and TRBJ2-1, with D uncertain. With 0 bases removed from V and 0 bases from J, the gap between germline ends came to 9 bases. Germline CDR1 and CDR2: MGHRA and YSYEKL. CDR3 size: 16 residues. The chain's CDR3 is CASSQDPAPSYNEQFF. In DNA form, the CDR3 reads TGCGCCAGCAGCCAAGATCCTGCGCCCTCCTACAATGAGCAGTTCTTC.